This TCR beta chain was sequenced during a study of blood T cell repertoires in COVID-19. Overall study context: Italy, Spain and the United States were the sources of the convalescent and acute COVID-19 samples. Sources were T cells, B-cell-depleted T cells, or PBMCs; the material itself was cDNA or gDNA.

Profiled with immunoSEQ multiplex PCR; TCRdb holds only in-frame clones, not every one. This sample carries 120,000 or so clones, 75% to 90% of them seen once, and the ten largest clones take over 7%. The CDR3 sequence is 13 residues long. Trimming removed 7 bases from V and 3 bases from J; junction bases left unmatched: 6. Specimen: peripheral blood. This receptor was identified in a human donor in a cohort sampled during active COVID-19. This sequence joins TRBV12-3 or TRBV12-4 and TRBJ2-7, with 7 bases identical to TRBD2. The CDR3 spells CASNMPGGYEQYF. Written as DNA, the CDR3 is TGTGCCAGCAATATGCCGGGGGGCTACGAGCAGTACTTC.